The 22 T cell receptor beta chains listed next were all sequenced from one sample in a study of post-analysis software for immune sequencing data. Their cognate antigens are unknown. General study findings and limits: Controls had lower frequencies than patients of about five TRBV segments, which included TRBV5-6, TRBV5-1 and TRBV20-1.

Prepared TCR beta cDNA libraries contained unique molecular identifiers. Via MiXCR, TCRdb re-called the PCR reads, giving one row per CDR3 protein. The sample contains hundreds of thousands of distinct CDR3 sequences, just under 30% of which appear only once. The sequenced sample consisted of blood. The origin of the receptors is a girl aged 5 to 17 with multiple sclerosis.

This chain connects TRBV20-1 to TRBJ2-3, with a tentative D call TRBD2 (6 bases). The CDR3 consists of 15 residues. Germline CDR1 reads DFQATT; CDR2 reads SNEGSKA (reference sequence). V lost 6 bases to trimming and J lost 1 base, with 17 bases between them. The CDR3 sequence: CSAGTWRDGTDTQYF. In nucleotides, the CDR3 is TGCAGTGCCGGGACGTGGCGGGACGGCACAGATACGCAGTATTTT.

A remark on this clonotype: At one boundary the junction diverges from the germline segment, which might be a read error. CDR3 amino acids: CVSSLGSSYGYTF. The CDR3 bases are TGTGTCAGCAGTCTAGGGAGTTCCTATGGCTACACCTTC. The chain links TRBV6-5 to TRBJ1-2; unclear D gene. From germline, CDR1 is MNHEY and CDR2 SVGAGI. The CDR3 loop spans 13 amino acids.

The genes are TRBV29-1 and TRBJ2-1; D assignment may be TRBD1 or TRBD2 (6 bases each). The germline V and J ends were trimmed by 5 bases and 6 bases, with 20 bases remaining between them. Germline-derived CDR1 and CDR2 are SQVTM and ANQGSEA. This CDR3 contains 15 residues. In DNA form, the CDR3 reads TGCAGCGTTAGGGGCCCCGGGGGCATGGGCAATGAGCAGTTCTTC. It encodes CSVRGPGGMGNEQFF.

V is TRBV7-9 and J is TRBJ1-5, with D possibly TRBD1 on 5 matching bases. Germline-derived CDR1 and CDR2 are SEHNR and FQNEAQ (reference sequence). V dropped 2 bases and J dropped 7 bases, with 12 bases sitting between them. The length of the CDR3 is 14 residues. Here the CDR3 DNA reads TGTGCCAGCAGCTTATTGAGGGGTGGGCAGCCCCAGCATTTT. The encoded protein is CASSLLRGGQPQHF.

The table lists this clonotype with a few counts. The V gene is TRBV5-6, the J gene TRBJ2-3; TRBD1 aligns across 7 bases. The CDR3 sequence is 14 residues long. Trimming cost V 4 bases and J 4 bases; bases outside gene matches: 6. CDR1 is SGHDT, CDR2 YYEEEE, per germline. The CDR3 loop reads CASSARGLPDTQYF. The DNA for the CDR3 is TGTGCCAGCAGCGCTAGGGGGCTCCCAGATACGCAGTATTTT.

This clonotype occurred a few times. The chain couples TRBV7-9 to TRBJ2-3, with a possible D match to TRBD2 (6 bases). Between the trimmed V and J ends, which lost 5 bases and 0 bases, there was a span of 18 bases. The CDR3 sequence is 17 residues long. Germline CDR1 SEHNR, CDR2 FQNEAQ (reference sequence). The CDR3 protein is CASSPRRGSSSTDTQYF. The CDR3 region has the DNA TGTGCCAGCAGCCCCAGGAGGGGCTCCTCTAGCACAGATACGCAGTATTTT.

The V gene is TRBV27, the J gene TRBJ2-3; the D gene is possibly TRBD2 (5 bases). This CDR3 is 13 amino acids long. CDR1 and CDR2 from the germline V gene are MNHEY and SMNVEV (reference sequence). Trimming took 6 bases from V and 4 from J, leaving 11 bases between them. The CDR3 DNA is TGTGCCAGCAGAACTAGTTTTCCAGATACGCAGTATTTT. The encoded protein is CASRTSFPDTQYF.

The chain links TRBV20-1 to TRBJ2-4; D is perhaps TRBD1 (5 bases). TRBJ2-5 matches the DNA end more closely, so the J call is doubtful. CDR3 length: 14 amino acids. The germline V gene encodes CDR1 DFQATT and CDR2 SNEGSKA (reference sequence). CDR3 loop: CSAVGLAAQETQYF. CDR3 sequence (DNA): TGCAGTGCTGTGGGGCTGGCGGCGCAAGAGACCCAGTACTTC.

This chain uses TRBV4-3 with TRBJ2-2; D uncertain. Germline assignment: CDR1 LGHNA and CDR2 YSLEER. V gave up 1 base and J gave up 6 bases, with 9 bases separating them. The CDR3 covers 14 residues. This chain's CDR3 is CASSQVGSPGELFF. The CDR3, as DNA: TGCGCCAGCAGCCAAGTTGGCTCCCCCGGGGAGCTGTTTTTT.

In this sample, this clonotype turned up a few times. V is TRBV5-1 and J is TRBJ2-3, with TRBD1 matching 9 bases. With 1 base clipped from V and 9 bases from J, the junction kept 9 bases outside the gene matches. Germline CDR1 is SGHRS and CDR2 is YFSETQ. This CDR3 contains 15 residues. This CDR3 reads CASSLQPGQGATQYF. Here the CDR3 DNA reads TGCGCCAGCAGCTTGCAACCGGGACAGGGAGCCACGCAGTATTTT.

This clonotype showed up just a few times. The genes are TRBV28 and TRBJ2-1, with D perhaps TRBD2 (7 bases). V was cut by 7 bases and J by 5 bases, with 18 bases left in between. This CDR3 spans 15 amino acids. CDR1 and CDR2 (germline): MDHEN, SYDVKM. CDR3 in amino acids: CASKRGGGANNEQFF. CDR3 DNA: TGTGCCAGCAAAAGAGGGGGGGGGGCCAACAATGAGCAGTTCTTC.

The sample holds a few counts of this clonotype. The chain couples TRBV6-2 or TRBV6-3 to TRBJ2-7; D remains unclear. This CDR3 contains 15 residues. The V gene's germline CDR1 is MNHEY and CDR2 SVGEGT. The germline V and J ends were trimmed by 4 bases and 3 bases, with 16 bases remaining between them. The CDR3 DNA reads as TGTGCCAGCAGTTTGGTAGCCCCGAAGGACTACGAGCAGTACTTC. Amino acid sequence: CASSLVAPKDYEQYF.

This clonotype showed up just a few times. The CDR3 sequence: CASSLDGAGSYTF. CDR3 sequence (DNA): TGTGCCAGCAGCTTGGATGGGGCGGGGAGCTACACCTTC. The chain is built from TRBV5-8 and TRBJ1-2, with a weak D call TRBD1 (5 bases). Deletions cut 0 bases from V and 9 bases from J, with 12 bases between. CDR3 size: 13 residues. Per the germline V gene, CDR1 is SGHTS and CDR2 is YDEGEE. Based on the CDR3 plus reference TRBV5-8 and TRBJ1-2, the full variable domain is EAGVTQSPTHLIKTRGQQATLRCSPISGHTSVYWYQQALGLGLQFLLWYDEGEERNRGNFPPRFSGRQFPNYSSELNVNALELEDSALYLCASSLDGAGSYTFGSGTRLTVV.

The chain uses TRBV15 and TRBJ1-5, with D uncertain. Germline CDR1 and CDR2: LNHNV and YYDKDF (reference sequence). There are 13 residues in the CDR3. Trimming cost V 6 bases and J 1 base, with 7 bases left between them. This chain's CDR3 is CATSRGSNQPQHF. The CDR3 DNA sequence: TGTGCCACCAGTCGAGGAAGCAATCAGCCCCAGCATTTT. Supplemented by reference TRBV15 and TRBJ1-5, the full variable domain reads DAMVIQNPRYQVTQFGKPVTLSCSQTLNHNVMYWYQQKSSQAPKLLFHYYDKDFNNEADTPDNFQSRRPNTSFCFLDIRSPGLGDTAMYLCATSRGSNQPQHFGDGTRLSIL.

This chain connects TRBV9 to TRBJ2-5; D is undetermined. This CDR3 region has 14 residues. The germline V and J ends were trimmed by 4 bases and 5 bases, with 15 bases remaining between them. In germline, CDR1 is SGDLS, CDR2 YYNGEE. CDR3 amino acids: CASSPTTAVETQYF. As DNA, the CDR3 is TGTGCCAGCAGCCCCACGACGGCGGTGGAGACCCAGTACTTC. The whole variable domain, remainder taken from reference TRBV9 and TRBJ2-5, is DSGVTQTPKHLITATGQRVTLRCSPRSGDLSVYWYQQSLDQGLQFLIQYYNGEERAKGNILERFSAQQFPDLHSELNLSSLELGDSALYFCASSPTTAVETQYFGPGTRLLVL.

The chain has TRBV7-8 and TRBJ2-7; TRBD2 matches at 11 bases. Per germline, CDR1 SGHVS and CDR2 FQNEAQ. Unmatched junction bases numbered 8, after V lost 3 bases and J lost 4 bases. The CDR3 runs to 16 residues. CDR3 in amino acids: CASSLRRTSGRYEQYF. CDR3 coding DNA: TGTGCCAGCAGCTTGAGAAGGACTAGCGGGCGATACGAGCAGTACTTC.

The chain recombines TRBV12-3 or TRBV12-4 with TRBJ2-7; 8 bases map to TRBD1. V trimming: 6 bases; J trimming: 2 bases; junction bases outside the gene matches: 9. The CDR3 is made up of 15 amino acids. The CDR3, as DNA: TGTGCCAGCAGCGACCCGGGACAGGTAACCTACGAGCAGTACTTC. Encoded protein: CASSDPGQVTYEQYF.

This chain connects TRBV12-3 or TRBV12-4 to TRBJ2-6; 9 nucleotides line up with TRBD1. V dropped 5 bases and J dropped 2; count of bases not matched to a gene: 10. The length of the CDR3 is 18 residues. CDR3 residues: CASSRLPGQGTGANVLTF. DNA of the CDR3: TGTGCCAGCAGTCGACTTCCGGGACAGGGCACTGGGGCCAACGTCCTGACTTTC.

In the case of this clonotype: At one end, the junction sequence differs from germline, possibly due to a read error. The gene calls are TRBV20-1 and TRBJ2-5; 7 nucleotides match TRBD2. CDR3 length: 12 residues. Germline CDR1 is DFQATT and CDR2 is SNEGSKA (reference sequence). The CDR3 loop reads CSARGSPETRYF. As DNA, the CDR3 is TGCAGTGCGCGGGGGAGTCCGGAGACCCGGTACTTC.

This chain joins TRBV4-3 and TRBJ2-3; D is unresolved. This CDR3 is 14 amino acids long. Per the germline V gene, CDR1 is LGHNA and CDR2 is YSLEER. Trimming took off 4 bases at V and 4 bases at J, with 12 bases between the two ends. The CDR3 DNA reads TGCGCCAGCAGCCCCGTACCGGAAGCAGATACGCAGTATTTT. It translates to CASSPVPEADTQYF.

This clonotype turned up a few times. The chain uses TRBV25-1 and TRBJ2-2, with D unresolved. This CDR3 contains 11 residues. Per germline, CDR1 MGHDK and CDR2 SYGVNS. V shed 8 bases and J shed 3 bases, with 4 bases lying between them. The CDR3 coding sequence is TGTGCCAGCCGGGACACCGGGGAGCTGTTTTTT. The encoded protein is CASRDTGELFF.

The chain recombines TRBV5-1 with TRBJ2-5; D is perhaps TRBD1 (6 bases). CDR1 is SGHRS, CDR2 YFSETQ, per germline. Trimming stripped 3 bases from V and 2 bases from J, with 11 bases between. The CDR3 runs 14 residues. The CDR3 loop is CASSSGQLQETQYF. The CDR3 bases are TGCGCCAGCAGCTCTGGACAGTTACAAGAGACCCAGTACTTC.